One and the same sample provided the 20 T cell receptor beta chains below, sequenced in a study of blood T cell repertoires in COVID-19. TCRdb's table, derived via immunoSEQ multiplex PCR, lists solely in-frame clones and lacks some. This table holds 210,000 or so clones, about 85% found once. Sequenced input: PBMCs or T cells enriched from blood (not recorded which). All receptors come from a man under 40 who had recovered from COVID-19.

The gene calls are TRBV18 and TRBJ2-5; no definite D call. Looked up from germline, CDR1 is KGHSH and CDR2 is LQKENI. The length of the CDR3 is 12 residues. Trimming left V 2 bases short and J 5 bases short, with 6 bases between. The CDR3 DNA sequence: TGTGCCAGCTCACCAAACGGGGAGACCCAGTACTTC. As protein: CASSPNGETQYF.

The chain uses TRBV18 and TRBJ1-4; D is unclear. Trimming stripped 1 base from V and 3 bases from J, with 12 bases between. The CDR3 runs 16 residues. Germline V gene data show CDR1 as KGHSH and CDR2 as LQKENI. CDR3 in DNA: TGTGCCAGCTCACCACGCGATTTGGGCGCTAATGAAAAACTGTTTTTT. Protein: CASSPRDLGANEKLFF.

This chain links TRBV25-1 with TRBJ1-1; 8 bases fit TRBD1. Germline CDR1 is MGHDK and CDR2 is SYGVNS. After removal of 9 bases from V and 1 base from J, the junction contained 4 bases not matched to a gene. This CDR3 comprises 13 residues. CDR3 coding DNA: TGTGCCAGTTCGCAGGGGGCGAACACTGAAGCTTTCTTT. It translates to CASSQGANTEAFF.

The V gene is TRBV5-1, the J gene TRBJ2-3; 9 bases match TRBD2. J was trimmed by 3 bases and V by 4 bases; bases with no gene match: 9. The CDR3 extends over 16 amino acids. CDR1 is SGHRS, CDR2 YFSETQ, per germline. CDR3 sequence: CASSRVSGSGTDTQYF. CDR3 DNA: TGCGCCAGCAGCAGAGTTAGCGGGAGTGGGACAGATACGCAGTATTTT.

The genes are TRBV6-6 and TRBJ1-2, with D possibly TRBD1 on 5 matching bases. Trimming removed 0 bases at V and 3 bases at J, with 14 bases between. Per germline, CDR1 MNHNY and CDR2 SVGAGI (reference sequence). This CDR3 contains 16 residues. The CDR3 is CASSYSPREGHYGYTF. The DNA for the CDR3 is TGTGCCAGCAGTTACTCTCCCAGGGAAGGGCACTATGGCTACACCTTC.

The chain has TRBV9 and TRBJ1-1, with no clear D. The CDR3 is 14 residues long. The V end lost 0 bases, the J end lost 3 bases, and 9 bases lay between the germline ends. Germline V gene data show CDR1 as SGDLS and CDR2 as YYNGEE. CDR3 in amino acids: CASSVGAGDTEAFF. CDR3 in DNA: TGTGCCAGCAGCGTAGGGGCGGGAGACACTGAAGCTTTCTTT.

The sample holds one count of this clone. This chain uses TRBV6-2 or TRBV6-3 with TRBJ2-5; tentative D call: TRBD2 (5 bases). V was trimmed by 4 bases and J by 1 base, leaving 13 bases between them. CDR1 MNHEY and CDR2 SVGEGT come from the germline V gene. CDR3 length: 15 residues. The CDR3 sequence is CASSSGRLIQETQYF. The CDR3 DNA follows: TGTGCCAGCAGTTCCGGCCGACTAATCCAAGAGACCCAGTACTTC.

The J gene is TRBJ2-1, the V gene TRBV27; 10 bases agree with TRBD2. The CDR3 is made up of 17 amino acids. Losses at the gene ends were 4 bases for V and 3 bases for J; bases not matched to a gene: 9. Germline CDR1 reads MNHEY; CDR2 reads SMNVEV (reference sequence). CDR3 amino acids: CASSSQTSGRGYNEQFF. Here the CDR3 DNA reads TGTGCCAGCAGTTCTCAAACAAGCGGGAGGGGCTACAATGAGCAGTTCTTC.

The chain carries TRBV5-1 and TRBJ2-5; D may be TRBD1 (8 bases). Germline CDR1 SGHRS, CDR2 YFSETQ. The CDR3 runs 17 residues. V was clipped by 0 bases and J by 6 bases, with 21 bases between them. CDR3: CASSLEGGTGGLKTQYF. The CDR3 nucleotides are TGCGCCAGCAGCTTGGAGGGGGGGACAGGCGGATTGAAGACCCAGTACTTC.

V gene TRBV5-1 combines with J gene TRBJ1-6; D is ambiguous. The CDR3 covers 14 residues. V gave up 0 bases and J gave up 2 bases, with 3 bases separating them. Germline-derived CDR1 and CDR2 are SGHRS and YFSETQ. CDR3 sequence: CASSLDTYNSPLHF. The CDR3 DNA reads TGCGCCAGCAGCTTGGACACCTATAATTCACCCCTCCACTTT.

This chain connects TRBV7-9 to TRBJ2-7; possible D gene TRBD2, 6 bases. Germline V gene data show CDR1 as SEHNR and CDR2 as FQNEAQ (reference sequence). Trimming stripped 2 bases from V and 2 bases from J, with 7 bases between. The CDR3 runs 13 residues. CDR3 residues: CASSLTGAYEQYF. The CDR3 coding sequence is TGTGCCAGCAGCTTAACGGGGGCCTACGAGCAGTACTTC. The variable domain in full, with the rest retrieved from reference TRBV7-9 and TRBJ2-7, is DTGVSQNPRHKITKRGQNVTFRCDPISEHNRLYWYRQTLGQGPEFLTYFQNEAQLEKSRLLSDRFSAERPKGSFSTLEIQRTEQGDSAMYLCASSLTGAYEQYFGPGTRLTVT.

The rearrangement joins TRBV12-3 or TRBV12-4 to TRBJ1-3, with TRBD1 as a possible D gene (5 bases). This CDR3 region has 13 residues. V lost 9 bases to trimming and J lost 0 bases, with 9 bases between them. This CDR3 is CASDSLSGNTIYF. Written as DNA, the CDR3 is TGTGCCAGTGACAGTCTCTCTGGAAACACCATATATTTT.

The chain combines TRBV2 with TRBJ2-7, with D tentatively TRBD2 (6 bases). V was shortened by 2 bases and J by 1 base, with 9 bases between the two germline ends. The CDR3 length is 14 residues. Per the germline V gene, CDR1 is SNHLY and CDR2 is FYNNEI. The CDR3 DNA follows: TGTGCCAGCAGTGAACGGGGGAGGTCCTACGAGCAGTACTTC. The encoded protein is CASSERGRSYEQYF.

The chain has TRBV7-6 and TRBJ2-2; D remains ambiguous. V gave up 1 base and J gave up 8 bases, with 5 bases separating them. The CDR3 is 12 residues long. In germline, CDR1 is SGHVS, CDR2 FNYEAQ. CDR3 residues: CASSLGTGELFF. The CDR3 bases are TGTGCCAGCAGCTTAGGTACAGGGGAGCTGTTTTTT.

The chain carries TRBV7-2 and TRBJ1-1; D gene uncertain. CDR1 and CDR2 from the germline V gene are SGHTA and FQGNSA. The CDR3 totals 13 residues. The V and J ends lost 4 bases and 1 base respectively, with 7 bases between them. The CDR3 DNA follows: TGTGCCAGCAGCTCACAGAGGAACACTGAAGCTTTCTTT. As protein: CASSSQRNTEAFF.

The chain uses TRBV6-2 or TRBV6-3 and TRBJ1-1; TRBD1 matches 8 bases. This CDR3 has 12 amino acids. V trimming: 5 bases; J trimming: 7 bases; junction bases outside the gene matches: 3. The V gene's germline CDR1 is MNHEY and CDR2 SVGEGT. The CDR3 reads CASSADRGEAFF. The CDR3, as DNA: TGTGCCAGCAGTGCAGACAGGGGTGAAGCTTTCTTT.

This clone came up once. This rearrangement joins TRBV3-1 (or the pseudogene TRBV3-2) to TRBJ2-3; D is undetermined. V lost 3 bases to trimming and J lost 0 bases, with 10 bases between them. The CDR3 has 15 residues. Germline values: CDR1 LGHDT, CDR2 YNNKEL (reference sequence). The CDR3 loop reads CASSHYRYSTDTQYF. The CDR3 DNA follows: TGTGCCAGCAGCCACTACCGGTATAGCACAGATACGCAGTATTTT.

In its sample, this clone was seen once. J is TRBJ1-5 and V is TRBV24-1; 7 positions agree with TRBD1. Unmatched junction bases numbered 5, after V lost 4 bases and J lost 6 bases. Looked up from germline, CDR1 is KGHDR and CDR2 is SFDVKD. The CDR3 has 14 amino acids. DNA of the CDR3: TGTGCCACCAGTGACTCAGGGGGAGCTCAGCCCCAGCATTTT. Translated: CATSDSGGAQPQHF.

The chain recombines TRBV6-1 with TRBJ2-3, with 13 nucleotides matching TRBD2. This CDR3 has 17 residues. CDR1 MNHNS and CDR2 SASEGT come from the germline V gene. The trim removed 3 bases at V and 5 bases at J, leaving 8 bases unmatched. Here the CDR3 DNA reads TGTGCCAGCAGTGAGAAACTAGCGGGGGGGCTTCGAGATACGCAGTATTTT. Translating it yields CASSEKLAGGLRDTQYF.

The chain carries TRBV27 and TRBJ2-1; maybe TRBD1 (6 bases). Germline V gives CDR1 MNHEY, CDR2 SMNVEV (reference sequence). This CDR3 has 14 amino acids. V gave up 8 bases and J gave up 4 bases, with 15 bases separating them. CDR3 coding DNA: TGTGCCAGCCCCTCACAGGGCCGATACAATGAGCAGTTCTTC. It codes for CASPSQGRYNEQFF.